Each of the 14 T cell receptor beta chains below was sequenced from the same sample in a study of CD8+ T cells in alopecia areata. The treatment is: oral pan-JAK inhibitor, 5-10 mg twice daily. Once RNA had been extracted, it was reverse transcribed into cDNA to act as the sequencing template. Profiled with immunoSEQ multiplex PCR; TCRdb holds only in-frame clones, not every one. The top ten clones hold roughly 0.5% of a sample with about 120,000 clones, 53% of them seen once. Here the sequenced sample was CD4+ T cells sorted from blood, taken at week 4, from a patient treated with tofacitinib. The receptors originated from a human donor with alopecia areata.

This clone was picked up a small number of times. The chain combines TRBV29-1 with TRBJ2-3; weak D call: TRBD1 (7 bases). The germline V gene encodes CDR1 SQVTM and CDR2 ANQGSEA. V lost 7 bases and J 3 bases, leaving 14 bases between the germline ends. The CDR3 loop spans 13 amino acids. Here the CDR3 DNA reads TGCAGCGAAGGGGGCGCGGGAACAGATACGCAGTATTTT. This encodes CSEGGAGTDTQYF.

CDR3 protein: CASSPPGRGVAGYTF. DNA for the CDR3: TGTGCCAGCAGCCCCCCGGGACGGGGAGTTGCTGGCTACACCTTC. The rearrangement joins TRBV7-8 to TRBJ1-2; TRBD1 might be the D (5 bases). The CDR3 extends over 15 amino acids. V lost 5 bases to trimming and J lost 7 bases, with 20 bases between them. From germline, CDR1 is SGHVS and CDR2 FQNEAQ.

The chain has TRBV7-9 and TRBJ2-6, with D tentatively TRBD2 (5 bases). CDR1 and CDR2 from the germline V gene are SEHNR and FQNEAQ (reference sequence). Trimming took 0 bases from V and 2 from J, leaving 14 bases between them. This CDR3 comprises 18 residues. CDR3 sequence reads: CASSLALRGRTGANVLTF. CDR3 DNA sequence: TGTGCCAGCAGCTTAGCTCTCCGCGGGCGGACTGGGGCCAACGTCCTGACTTTC.

This chain uses TRBV5-1 with TRBJ2-4; D gene ambiguous. V lost 0 bases and J 0 bases, leaving 7 bases between the germline ends. The CDR3 length is 15 residues. The V gene's germline CDR1 is SGHRS and CDR2 YFSETQ. CDR3 in amino acids: CASSLVTGAKNIQYF. CDR3 bases: TGCGCCAGCAGCTTGGTGACGGGAGCCAAAAACATTCAGTACTTC.

The V and J genes are TRBV29-1 and TRBJ1-3; D remains ambiguous. This CDR3 contains 14 residues. Germline assignment: CDR1 SQVTM and CDR2 ANQGSEA. Between the trimmed V and J ends, which lost 4 bases and 2 bases, there was a span of 12 bases. The CDR3 DNA reads as TGCAGCGTTGTTCGCCTCGCCCCTGGAAACACCATATATTTT. Its translation is CSVVRLAPGNTIYF. Looking up the rest from reference TRBV29-1 and TRBJ1-3 gives the full variable domain: SAVISQKPSRDICQRGTSLTIQCQVDSQVTMMFWYRQQPGQSLTLIATANQGSEATYESGFVIDKFPISRPNLTFSTLTVSNMSPEDSSIYLCSVVRLAPGNTIYFGEGSWLTVV.

This rearrangement joins TRBV27 to TRBJ2-1, with D possibly being TRBD1 or TRBD2 (5 bases each). Between the trimmed V and J ends, which lost 6 bases and 4 bases, there was a span of 25 bases. The CDR3 extends over 18 amino acids. Per the germline V gene, CDR1 is MNHEY and CDR2 is SMNVEV (reference sequence). This chain's CDR3 is CASRVRTSGTFRYNEQFF. Here the CDR3 DNA reads TGTGCCAGCAGGGTGAGAACATCCGGGACCTTTCGATACAATGAGCAGTTCTTC.

This clone was observed a few times. The rearrangement links TRBV2 to TRBJ1-2; the D is unclear. The V gene's germline CDR1 is SNHLY and CDR2 FYNNEI. V was pared by 0 bases and J by 8 bases, with 13 bases between. This CDR3 comprises 14 residues. CDR3 nucleotides: TGTGCCAGCAGTGAAGCGCTCGGGGTATCGGGCTACACCTTC. Its translation is CASSEALGVSGYTF.

Only a few counts were recorded for this clone. The chain joins TRBV6-6 to TRBJ2-5; the D gene is possibly TRBD1 (5 bases). The CDR3 runs to 14 residues. CDR1 and CDR2 (germline): MNHNY, SVGAGI (reference sequence). V dropped 0 bases and J dropped 1 base, with 6 bases sitting between them. The CDR3 loop is CASSYSGAQETQYF. CDR3 sequence (DNA): TGTGCCAGCAGTTACTCAGGGGCCCAAGAGACCCAGTACTTC.

The chain employs TRBV6-5 and TRBJ1-1, with D hard to call. The germline gives CDR1 MNHEY, CDR2 SVGAGI. This CDR3 has 14 residues. Trimming took off 2 bases at V and 0 bases at J, with 7 bases between the two ends. This CDR3 reads CASSYLQLNTEAFF. CDR3 DNA sequence: TGTGCCAGCAGTTACCTACAGCTGAACACTGAAGCTTTCTTT.

This clone was counted once. J is TRBJ1-2 and V is TRBV7-8; unclear D gene. CDR1 and CDR2 from the germline V gene are SGHVS and FQNEAQ. The length of the CDR3 is 13 residues. Trimming took off 4 bases at V and 8 bases at J, with 14 bases between the two ends. CDR3: CASSSNSGHGYTF. The CDR3 nucleotides are TGTGCCAGCAGCTCCAACTCCGGGCACGGCTACACCTTC.

This clone was counted a few times. The V call is TRBV2, the J call TRBJ2-3; TRBD1 matches 9 bases. Germline V lookup: CDR1 SNHLY, CDR2 FYNNEI. Trimming at V came to 6 bases and at J to 3 bases, leaving 4 bases not matched to a gene. CDR3 length: 14 amino acids. The CDR3 DNA is TGTGCCAGCAGGGGACAGGGTTGGACAGATACGCAGTATTTT. Translating gives CASRGQGWTDTQYF.

This clone has only a few counts. The rearrangement joins TRBV18 to TRBJ2-3; 8 nucleotides agree with TRBD2. The CDR3 is 15 amino acids. V trimming: 6 bases; J trimming: 2 bases; junction bases outside the gene matches: 7. Germline CDR1 KGHSH, CDR2 LQKENI. The CDR3: CASSPDSGNTDTQYF. CDR3 nucleotide sequence: TGTGCCAGCTCCCCTGATAGCGGGAACACAGATACGCAGTATTTT.

The rearrangement joins TRBV9 to TRBJ2-3; 8 positions agree with TRBD2. The CDR3 runs 16 residues. CDR1 is SGDLS and CDR2 is YYNGEE in the germline V gene. V dropped 3 bases and J dropped 1; count of bases not matched to a gene: 7. The CDR3 DNA sequence: TGTGCCAGCAGCGGATTACTAGCGGCCCGCACAGATACGCAGTATTTT. Amino acid sequence: CASSGLLAARTDTQYF.

The chain carries TRBV15 and TRBJ1-2, with 8 bases lining up with TRBD1. The CDR3 contains 15 residues. The germline V gene encodes CDR1 LNHNV and CDR2 YYDKDF (reference sequence). J lost 3 bases, V lost 4 bases, and 7 bases had no gene match. The CDR3 DNA reads TGTGCCACCAGCATTATCGTGACAGGGGACTATGGCTACACCTTC. It yields the protein CATSIIVTGDYGYTF.